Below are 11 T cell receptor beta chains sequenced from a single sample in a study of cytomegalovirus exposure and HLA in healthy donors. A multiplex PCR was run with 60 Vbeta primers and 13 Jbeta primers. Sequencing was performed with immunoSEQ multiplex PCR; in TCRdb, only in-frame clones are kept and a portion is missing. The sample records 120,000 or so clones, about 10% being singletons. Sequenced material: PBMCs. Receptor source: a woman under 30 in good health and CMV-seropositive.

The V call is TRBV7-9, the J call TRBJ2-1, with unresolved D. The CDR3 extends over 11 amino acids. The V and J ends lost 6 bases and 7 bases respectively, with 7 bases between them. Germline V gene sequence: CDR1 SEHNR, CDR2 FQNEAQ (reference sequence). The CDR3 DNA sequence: TGTGCCAGCAGGAGTTTTAATGAGCAGTTCTTC. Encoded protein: CASRSFNEQFF.

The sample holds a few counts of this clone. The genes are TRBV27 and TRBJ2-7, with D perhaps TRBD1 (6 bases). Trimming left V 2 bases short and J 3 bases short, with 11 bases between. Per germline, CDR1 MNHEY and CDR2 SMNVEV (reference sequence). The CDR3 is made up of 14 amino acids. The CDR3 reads CASSLRQAYYEQYF. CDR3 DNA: TGTGCCAGCAGTTTAAGACAGGCTTACTACGAGCAGTACTTC.

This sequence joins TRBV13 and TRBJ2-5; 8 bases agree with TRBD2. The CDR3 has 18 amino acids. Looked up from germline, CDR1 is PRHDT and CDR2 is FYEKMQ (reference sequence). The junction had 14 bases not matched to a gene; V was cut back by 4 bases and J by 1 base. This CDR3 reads CASSSKAGGWVVQETQYF. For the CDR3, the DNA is TGTGCCAGCAGCTCAAAGGCGGGGGGTTGGGTCGTCCAAGAGACCCAGTACTTC.

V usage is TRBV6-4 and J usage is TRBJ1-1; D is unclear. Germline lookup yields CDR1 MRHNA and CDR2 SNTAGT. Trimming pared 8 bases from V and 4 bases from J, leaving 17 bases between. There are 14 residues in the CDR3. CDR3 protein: CASAINSQFTEAFF. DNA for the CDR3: TGTGCCAGCGCCATCAACAGTCAATTCACTGAAGCTTTCTTT.

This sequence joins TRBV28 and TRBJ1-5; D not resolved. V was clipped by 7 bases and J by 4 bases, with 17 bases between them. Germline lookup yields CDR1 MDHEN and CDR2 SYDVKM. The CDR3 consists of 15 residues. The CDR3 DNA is TGTGCCAGCAATCCGGGATCCCAAGGAAATCAGCCCCAGCATTTT. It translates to CASNPGSQGNQPQHF.

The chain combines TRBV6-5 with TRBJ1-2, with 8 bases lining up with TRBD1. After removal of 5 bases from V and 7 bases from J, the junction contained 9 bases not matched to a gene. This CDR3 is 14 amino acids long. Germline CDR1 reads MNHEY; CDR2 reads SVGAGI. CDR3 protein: CASSKIQGAGGYTF. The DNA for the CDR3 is TGTGCCAGCAGTAAAATTCAGGGGGCGGGTGGCTACACCTTC.

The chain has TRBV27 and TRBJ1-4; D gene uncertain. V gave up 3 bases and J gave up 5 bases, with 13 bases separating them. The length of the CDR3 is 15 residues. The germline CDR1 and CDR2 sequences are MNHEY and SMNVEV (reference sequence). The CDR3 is CASSFVDKYNEKLFF. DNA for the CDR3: TGTGCCAGCAGTTTCGTCGACAAATACAATGAAAAACTGTTTTTT.

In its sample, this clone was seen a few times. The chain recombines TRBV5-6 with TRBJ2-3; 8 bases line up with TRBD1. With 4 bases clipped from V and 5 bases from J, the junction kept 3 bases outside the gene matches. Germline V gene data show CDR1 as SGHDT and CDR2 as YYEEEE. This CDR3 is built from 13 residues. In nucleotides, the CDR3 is TGTGCCAGCAGCCAAGACAGGGGAGATACGCAGTATTTT. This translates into CASSQDRGDTQYF. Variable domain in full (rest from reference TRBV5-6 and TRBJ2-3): DAGVTQSPTHLIKTRGQQVTLRCSPKSGHDTVSWYQQALGQGPQFIFQYYEEEERQRGNFPDRFSGHQFPNYSSELNVNALLLGDSALYLCASSQDRGDTQYFGPGTRLTVL.

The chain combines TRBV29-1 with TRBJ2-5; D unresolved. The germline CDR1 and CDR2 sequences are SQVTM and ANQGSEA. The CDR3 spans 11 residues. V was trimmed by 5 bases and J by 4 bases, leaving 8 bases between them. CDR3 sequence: CSVLDLETQYF. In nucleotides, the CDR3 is TGCAGCGTTTTAGATCTAGAGACCCAGTACTTC.

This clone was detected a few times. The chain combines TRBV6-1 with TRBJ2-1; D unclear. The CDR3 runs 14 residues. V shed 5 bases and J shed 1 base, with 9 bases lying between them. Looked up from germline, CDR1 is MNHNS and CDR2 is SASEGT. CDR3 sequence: CASSIEISYNEQFF. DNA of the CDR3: TGTGCCAGCAGTATAGAGATTTCCTACAATGAGCAGTTCTTC.

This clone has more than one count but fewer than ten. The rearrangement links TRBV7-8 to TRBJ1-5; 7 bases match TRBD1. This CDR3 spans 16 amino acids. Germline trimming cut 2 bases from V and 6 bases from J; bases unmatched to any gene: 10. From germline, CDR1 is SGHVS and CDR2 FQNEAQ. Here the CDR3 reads CASSLQGEAIGQPQHF. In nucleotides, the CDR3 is TGTGCCAGCAGCTTACAGGGGGAAGCAATCGGTCAGCCCCAGCATTTT.